This T cell receptor beta chain was observed in a study of early T cells in non-severe SARS-CoV-2 infection. As for the study in general: Bulk RNA taken from unsorted whole blood was sequenced, leaving chains unpaired. Regarding the study as a whole: There was a bias toward anti-spike CD8 responses in VDJdb matching, which missed private and CD4 specificities.

Individual cDNA molecules each received unique molecular identifiers attached to them. TCRdb re-analysed the 5' RACE reads in MiXCR, keeping a single row per CDR3 protein. The table includes about 57,000 distinct CDR3 sequences, 10% to 15% detected once. The germline V and J ends were trimmed by 3 bases and 4 bases, with 11 bases remaining between them. CDR3 size: 14 residues. Germline assignment: CDR1 MRHNA and CDR2 SNTAGT. Worth noting for this clonotype: Its target is unknown.

The chain couples TRBV6-4 to TRBJ2-3; D may be TRBD2 (7 bases). The TCR comes from an adult who was a healthcare worker with PCR-confirmed SARS-CoV-2 infection or an uninfected control (not recorded which). The sample comprised whole blood. The CDR3 reads CASSEAGASDTQYF. As DNA, the CDR3 is TGTGCCAGCAGTGAGGCGGGGGCCTCAGATACGCAGTATTTT.